This TCR beta chain derives from a study of T-cell memory formation after mild COVID-19. This CDR3 is built from 15 residues. Germline lookup yields CDR1 MGHDK and CDR2 SYGVNS. Germline trimming cut 1 base from V and 9 bases from J; bases unmatched to any gene: 7. Study-level points and caveats: The main location of contracting CD4+ clones was CM and EM, and that of contracting CD8+ clones was EMRA. Later expanders leaned toward CD4+, whereas clones contracting from day 15 to 85 were balanced CD4/CD8. The study detected some responding clones in pre-infection memory, suggesting cross-reactive memory joined.

In the case of this clonotype: Its target is not known.

Libraries for TCRalpha and TCRbeta carried sample barcodes and unique molecular identifiers via 5'RACE. TCRdb ran MiXCR on the 5' RACE reads and lists one entry per CDR3 protein. Of around 300,000 distinct CDR3 sequences in the sample, 15% to 20% were seen once. The origin of this receptor is a man aged 18 to 35 who had mild COVID-19 (a few samples of this study predate the infection). Cell type and time point are not known. The V and J genes are TRBV25-1 and TRBJ2-1, with 9 bases matching TRBD1. Sequenced input: PBMCs or a T cell subset sorted from them (not recorded which). The CDR3 region is CASSEWGQGDLEQFF. For the CDR3, the DNA is TGTGCCAGCAGTGAATGGGGACAGGGTGATCTTGAGCAGTTCTTC. The variable domain in full, with the rest retrieved from reference TRBV25-1 and TRBJ2-1, is EADIYQTPRYLVIGTGKKITLECSQTMGHDKMYWYQQDPGMELHLIHYSYGVNSTEKGDLSSESTVSRIRTEHFPLTLESARPSHTSQYLCASSEWGQGDLEQFFGPGTRLTVL.